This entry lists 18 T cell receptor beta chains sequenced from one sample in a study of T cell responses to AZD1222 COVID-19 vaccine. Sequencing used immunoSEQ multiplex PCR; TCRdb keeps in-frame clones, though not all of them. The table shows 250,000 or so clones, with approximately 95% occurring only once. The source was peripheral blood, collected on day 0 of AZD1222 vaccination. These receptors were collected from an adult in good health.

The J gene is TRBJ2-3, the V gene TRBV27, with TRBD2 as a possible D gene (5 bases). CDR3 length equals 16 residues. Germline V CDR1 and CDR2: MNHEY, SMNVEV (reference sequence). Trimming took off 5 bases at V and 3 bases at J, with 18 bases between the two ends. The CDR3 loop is CASSPRALGSTDTQYF. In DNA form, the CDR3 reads TGTGCCAGCAGTCCCCGGGCCCTTGGGAGTACAGATACGCAGTATTTT.

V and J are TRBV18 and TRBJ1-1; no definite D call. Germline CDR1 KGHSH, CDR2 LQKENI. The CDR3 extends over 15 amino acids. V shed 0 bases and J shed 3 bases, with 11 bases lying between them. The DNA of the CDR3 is TGTGCCAGCTCACCACCGAACAGCCGGGACACTGAAGCTTTCTTT. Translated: CASSPPNSRDTEAFF.

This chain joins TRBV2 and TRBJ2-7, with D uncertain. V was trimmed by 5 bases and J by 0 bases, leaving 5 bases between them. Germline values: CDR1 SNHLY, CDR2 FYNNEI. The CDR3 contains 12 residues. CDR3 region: CASSSSSYEQYF. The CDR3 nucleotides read TGTGCCAGCAGTTCGAGCTCCTACGAGCAGTACTTC.

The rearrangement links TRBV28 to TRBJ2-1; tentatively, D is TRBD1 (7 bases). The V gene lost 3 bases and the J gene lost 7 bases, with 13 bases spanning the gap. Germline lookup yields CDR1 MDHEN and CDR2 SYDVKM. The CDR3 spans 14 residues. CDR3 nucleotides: TGTGCCAGCAGTTTGCAGGGGGGTTCGAATGAGCAGTTCTTC. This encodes CASSLQGGSNEQFF.

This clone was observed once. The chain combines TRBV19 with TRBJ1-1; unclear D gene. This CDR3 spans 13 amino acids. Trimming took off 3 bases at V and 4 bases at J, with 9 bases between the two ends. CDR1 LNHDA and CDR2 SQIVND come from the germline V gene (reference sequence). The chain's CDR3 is CASSIWESTEAFF. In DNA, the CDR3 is TGTGCCAGTAGTATCTGGGAGAGCACTGAAGCTTTCTTT. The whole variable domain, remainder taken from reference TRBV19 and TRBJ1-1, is DGGITQSPKYLFRKEGQNVTLSCEQNLNHDAMYWYRQDPGQGLRLIYYSQIVNDFQKGDIAEGYSVSREKKESFPLTVTSAQKNPTAFYLCASSIWESTEAFFGQGTRLTVV.

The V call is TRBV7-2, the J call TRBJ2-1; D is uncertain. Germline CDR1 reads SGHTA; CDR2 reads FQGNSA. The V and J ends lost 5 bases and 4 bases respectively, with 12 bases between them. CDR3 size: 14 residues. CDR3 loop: CASSQGNPYNEQFF. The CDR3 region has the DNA TGTGCCAGCAGCCAAGGTAATCCTTACAATGAGCAGTTCTTC.

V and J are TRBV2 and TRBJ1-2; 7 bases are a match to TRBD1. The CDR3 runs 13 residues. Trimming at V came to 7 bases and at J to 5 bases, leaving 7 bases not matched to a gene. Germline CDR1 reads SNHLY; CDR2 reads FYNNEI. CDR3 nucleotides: TGTGCCAGCAAACCCCGGGACAGTTATGGCTACACCTTC. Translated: CASKPRDSYGYTF.

The chain's CDR3 is CASSFIDRANSPLHF. CDR3 DNA: TGTGCCAGCAGTTTTATCGACAGGGCGAATTCACCCCTCCACTTT. The V and J genes are TRBV28 and TRBJ1-6, with TRBD1 matching 7 bases. Germline V CDR1 and CDR2: MDHEN, SYDVKM. The CDR3 is 15 amino acids. The junction had 6 bases not matched to a gene; V was cut back by 3 bases and J by 7 bases.

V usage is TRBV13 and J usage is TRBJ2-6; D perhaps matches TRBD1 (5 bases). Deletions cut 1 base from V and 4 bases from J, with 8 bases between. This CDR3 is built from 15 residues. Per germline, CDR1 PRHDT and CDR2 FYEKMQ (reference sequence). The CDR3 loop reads CASSLAGSGANVLTF. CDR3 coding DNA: TGTGCCAGCAGCTTAGCAGGGTCCGGGGCCAACGTCCTGACTTTC.

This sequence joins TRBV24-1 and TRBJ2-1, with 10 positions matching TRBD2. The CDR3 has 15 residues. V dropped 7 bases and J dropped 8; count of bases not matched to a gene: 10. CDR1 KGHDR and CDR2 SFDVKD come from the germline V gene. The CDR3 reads CATSYGLAALDEQFF. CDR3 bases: TGTGCCACCAGCTATGGACTAGCGGCATTGGATGAGCAGTTCTTC.

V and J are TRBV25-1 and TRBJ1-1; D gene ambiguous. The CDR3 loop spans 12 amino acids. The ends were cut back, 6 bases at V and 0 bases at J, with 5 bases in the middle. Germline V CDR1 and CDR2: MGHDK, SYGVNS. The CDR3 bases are TGTGCCAGCAGGCTTATGAACACTGAAGCTTTCTTT. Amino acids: CASRLMNTEAFF.

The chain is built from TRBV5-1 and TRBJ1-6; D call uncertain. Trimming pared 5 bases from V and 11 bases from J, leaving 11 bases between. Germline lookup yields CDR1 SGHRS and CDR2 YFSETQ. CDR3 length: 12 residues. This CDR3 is CASRGSETPLHF. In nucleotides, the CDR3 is TGCGCCAGCAGAGGAAGCGAGACACCCCTCCACTTT.

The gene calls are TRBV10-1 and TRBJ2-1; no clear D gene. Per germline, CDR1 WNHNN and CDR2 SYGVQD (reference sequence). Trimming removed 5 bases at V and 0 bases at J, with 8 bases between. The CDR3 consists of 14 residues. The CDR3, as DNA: TGCGCCAGCAGTACCCTTAGCTCCTACAATGAGCAGTTCTTC. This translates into CASSTLSSYNEQFF.

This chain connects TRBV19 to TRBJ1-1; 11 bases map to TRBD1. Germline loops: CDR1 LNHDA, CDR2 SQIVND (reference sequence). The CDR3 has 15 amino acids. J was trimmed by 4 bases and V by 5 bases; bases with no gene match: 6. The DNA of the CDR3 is TGTGCCAGTAGTCCCTGGACAGGGGGCCCCACTGAAGCTTTCTTT. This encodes CASSPWTGGPTEAFF. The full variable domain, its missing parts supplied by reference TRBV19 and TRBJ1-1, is DGGITQSPKYLFRKEGQNVTLSCEQNLNHDAMYWYRQDPGQGLRLIYYSQIVNDFQKGDIAEGYSVSREKKESFPLTVTSAQKNPTAFYLCASSPWTGGPTEAFFGQGTRLTVV.

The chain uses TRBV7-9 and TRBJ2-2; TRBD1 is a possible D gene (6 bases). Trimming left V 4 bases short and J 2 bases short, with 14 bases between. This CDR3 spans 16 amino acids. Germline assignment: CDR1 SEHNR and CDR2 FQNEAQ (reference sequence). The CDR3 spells CASSSQDRLNTGELFF. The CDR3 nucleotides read TGTGCCAGCAGCTCGCAGGACAGACTTAACACCGGGGAGCTGTTTTTT.

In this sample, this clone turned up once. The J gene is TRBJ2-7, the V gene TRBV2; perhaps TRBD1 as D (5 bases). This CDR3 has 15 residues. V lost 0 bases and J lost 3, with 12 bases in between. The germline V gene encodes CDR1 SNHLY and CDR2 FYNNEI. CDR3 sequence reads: CASSEALRGLYEQYF. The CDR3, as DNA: TGTGCCAGCAGTGAAGCGCTTAGGGGCCTCTACGAGCAGTACTTC.

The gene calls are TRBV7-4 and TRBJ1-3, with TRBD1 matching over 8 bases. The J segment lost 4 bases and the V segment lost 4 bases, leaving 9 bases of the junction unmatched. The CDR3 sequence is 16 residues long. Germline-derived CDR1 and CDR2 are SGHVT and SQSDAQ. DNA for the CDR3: TGTGCCAGCAGCTCTATAGGACAGGGATACGGAAACACCATATATTTT. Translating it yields CASSSIGQGYGNTIYF. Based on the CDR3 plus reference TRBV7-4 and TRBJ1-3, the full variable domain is GAGVSQSPRYKVAKRGRDVALRCDSISGHVTLYWYRQTLGQGSEVLTYSQSDAQRDKSGRPSGRFSAERPERSVSTLKIQRTEQGDSAVYLCASSSIGQGYGNTIYFGEGSWLTVV.

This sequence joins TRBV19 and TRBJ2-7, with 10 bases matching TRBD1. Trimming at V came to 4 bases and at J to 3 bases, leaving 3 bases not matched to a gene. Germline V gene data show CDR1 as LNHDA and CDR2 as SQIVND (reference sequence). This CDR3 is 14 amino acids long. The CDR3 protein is CASSKGQGYYEQYF. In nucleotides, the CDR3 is TGTGCCAGTAGTAAGGGACAGGGGTACTACGAGCAGTACTTC. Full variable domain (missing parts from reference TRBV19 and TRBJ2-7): DGGITQSPKYLFRKEGQNVTLSCEQNLNHDAMYWYRQDPGQGLRLIYYSQIVNDFQKGDIAEGYSVSREKKESFPLTVTSAQKNPTAFYLCASSKGQGYYEQYFGPGTRLTVT.